The 16 T cell receptor beta chains given below trace back to one sample, sequenced in a study of vaccination and CD4 T cells after COVID-19. This sample's treatment: approximately nine-day PBMC culture with coronavirus spike peptide pools or control peptides (ViraFEST assay). Researchers collected the unexposed donor's CD4+ T cells before the COVID-19 pandemic (2011-2018). Cultured CD4+ T-cell DNA underwent Oncomine TCR Beta short-read sequencing. From cultured CD4+ T cells, genomic DNA was extracted. TCRdb re-derived calls from the PCR reads in MiXCR, one entry per CDR3 protein. This table has 8,000 to 10,000 distinct CDR3 sequences, approximately 30% appearing once. The antigens for these receptors are not known. Sequencing was carried out using CD4+ T cells from blood, cultured in vitro. These receptors all come from a human donor in good health.

This clonotype has only a few counts. The chain is built from TRBV20-1 and TRBJ1-2; D is possibly TRBD1 (5 bases). The CDR3 runs 15 residues. V was cut by 0 bases and J by 3 bases, with 14 bases left in between. Germline CDR1 and CDR2: DFQATT and SNEGSKA (reference sequence). CDR3 residues: CSARDLREADYGYTF. CDR3 DNA: TGCAGTGCTAGAGATCTCAGGGAGGCCGACTATGGCTACACCTTC.

This clonotype came up once. The chain links TRBV7-8 to TRBJ2-1; D possibly uses TRBD1 or TRBD2 (7 bases each). The CDR3 is 17 amino acids. Trimming took 5 bases from V and 0 from J, leaving 17 bases between them. From germline, CDR1 is SGHVS and CDR2 FQNEAQ. The CDR3 spells CASSLQGGGSSYNEQFF. In DNA form, the CDR3 reads TGTGCCAGCAGCCTCCAGGGGGGAGGGAGCTCCTACAATGAGCAGTTCTTC.

The rearrangement joins TRBV4-3 to TRBJ2-7; possibly TRBD1 for D (6 bases). CDR3 length: 15 amino acids. V was trimmed by 0 bases and J by 7 bases, leaving 16 bases between them. In germline, CDR1 is LGHNA, CDR2 YSLEER. CDR3 nucleotide sequence: TGCGCCAGCAGCCAAGACGGGACACCCTTTGAAGAGCAGTACTTC. Its protein product is CASSQDGTPFEEQYF.

This clonotype was recorded a few times. The rearrangement uses TRBV2 and TRBJ2-5, with 11 bases aligning to TRBD1. V gave up 3 bases and J gave up 5 bases; unmatched junction bases: 5. CDR1 is SNHLY, CDR2 FYNNEI, per germline. The CDR3 loop spans 15 amino acids. The CDR3 loop reads CASSEDRGHGETQYF. DNA for the CDR3: TGTGCCAGCAGTGAGGACAGGGGGCATGGGGAGACCCAGTACTTC. Looking up the rest from reference TRBV2 and TRBJ2-5 gives the full variable domain: EPEVTQTPSHQVTQMGQEVILRCVPISNHLYFYWYRQILGQKVEFLVSFYNNEISEKSEIFDDQFSVERPDGSNFTLKIRSTKLEDSAMYFCASSEDRGHGETQYFGPGTRLLVL.

This clonotype was seen only a few times. The rearrangement joins TRBV6-4 to TRBJ1-2; D not resolved. CDR3 length: 11 residues. The germline gives CDR1 MRHNA, CDR2 SNTAGT. V lost 3 bases and J lost 8, with 7 bases in between. For the CDR3, the DNA is TGTGCCAGCAGTGAAGGAGGGGGCTACACCTTC. It yields the protein CASSEGGGYTF.

The genes are TRBV7-9 and TRBJ2-7; no reliable D call. The germline V gene has CDR1 SEHNR and CDR2 FQNEAQ (reference sequence). Between the trimmed V and J ends, which lost 2 bases and 9 bases, there was a span of 14 bases. This CDR3 has 13 residues. The CDR3: CASSLPGIPRQYF. CDR3 in DNA: TGTGCCAGCAGCTTACCTGGGATCCCTCGGCAGTACTTC.

As to this clonotype: The junction shows a germline mismatch at one end, possibly a read error. The chain employs TRBV7-3 and TRBJ2-6; a possible D gene is TRBD2 (6 bases). Germline V gene data show CDR1 as SGHTA and CDR2 as FQGTGA. This CDR3 is 15 amino acids long. The CDR3 DNA is TGTGCCGGCAGCTTAATGGGAGGTGGGGCCAACGTCCTGACTTTC. Its protein is CAGSLMGGGANVLTF.

The V call is TRBV6-1, the J call TRBJ2-1; 9 bases are a match to TRBD2. The length of the CDR3 is 17 residues. The trim removed 6 bases at V and 0 bases at J, leaving 9 bases unmatched. The germline gives CDR1 MNHNS, CDR2 SASEGT. The CDR3 DNA is TGTGCCAGCAGGCGGCCTAGCGGGGATAGCTCCTACAATGAGCAGTTCTTC. Its protein product is CASRRPSGDSSYNEQFF.

The V gene is TRBV7-2, the J gene TRBJ1-3; TRBD1 agrees at 9 bases. Germline values: CDR1 SGHTA, CDR2 FQGNSA. V shed 10 bases, J shed 6 bases, and the junction held 7 bases outside the gene matches. The length of the CDR3 is 13 residues. CDR3 sequence: CATGTGPTNTIYF. Written as DNA, the CDR3 is TGTGCCACTGGGACAGGGCCAACAAACACCATATATTTT. The full variable domain, with the rest looked up from reference TRBV7-2 and TRBJ1-3, is GAGVSQSPSNKVTEKGKDVELRCDPISGHTALYWYRQSLGQGLEFLIYFQGNSAPDKSGLPSDRFSAERTGGSVSTLTIQRTQQEDSAVYLCATGTGPTNTIYFGEGSWLTVV.

The chain is built from TRBV12-3 or TRBV12-4 and TRBJ1-5; no reliable D call. Trimming shortened V by 7 bases and J by 0 bases, and 13 bases separated the two germline ends. The CDR3 sequence is 15 residues long. This CDR3 is CASTLRGNSNQPQHF. As DNA, the CDR3 is TGTGCCAGCACCCTGAGAGGAAATAGCAATCAGCCCCAGCATTTT.

This clonotype was seen only a few times. The rearrangement links TRBV6-1 to TRBJ2-1; 10 nucleotides match TRBD1. CDR3 length: 13 residues. The ends lost 4 bases at V and 12 bases at J; junction bases unmatched: 6. Germline V gene lookup returns CDR1 MNHNS and CDR2 SASEGT. The CDR3 is CASSGQGASGQFF. The DNA for the CDR3 is TGTGCCAGCAGTGGACAGGGGGCGAGTGGGCAGTTCTTC.

A few counts support this clonotype. The rearrangement links TRBV11-3 to TRBJ2-5, with 9 bases fitting TRBD1. V was pared by 5 bases and J by 5 bases, with 6 bases of the junction left unmatched. CDR3 size: 14 residues. Germline values: CDR1 SGHNT, CDR2 YENEEA. The CDR3 is CASSPGQGGETQYF. The CDR3 bases are TGTGCCAGCAGCCCGGGACAGGGCGGCGAGACCCAGTACTTC.

This chain links TRBV5-1 with TRBJ2-4, with unresolved D. V lost 6 bases and J 7 bases, leaving 17 bases between the germline ends. CDR3 length equals 14 residues. CDR1 and CDR2 from the germline V gene are SGHRS and YFSETQ. Written as DNA, the CDR3 is TGCGCCAGCACGTATTTGGGCAGAGAGAACATTCAGTACTTC. It yields the protein CASTYLGRENIQYF.

This clonotype was seen only a few times. V is TRBV6-1 and J is TRBJ2-2; 9 bases fit TRBD1. V dropped 7 bases and J dropped 4; count of bases not matched to a gene: 4. The germline CDR1 and CDR2 sequences are MNHNS and SASEGT. CDR3 length equals 14 residues. The CDR3 here is CASILTGGTGELFF. DNA of the CDR3: TGTGCCAGCATCTTGACAGGGGGCACCGGGGAGCTGTTTTTT.

V usage is TRBV5-6 and J usage is TRBJ2-7; the D gene is possibly TRBD1 (5 bases). V lost 4 bases to trimming and J lost 4 bases, with 9 bases between them. The CDR3 is 12 residues long. The V gene's germline CDR1 is SGHDT and CDR2 YYEEEE. The CDR3 DNA reads TGTGCCAGCAGCGCGCAGGGATACGAGCAGTACTTC. Residues: CASSAQGYEQYF. The full variable domain, completed using reference TRBV5-6 and TRBJ2-7, is DAGVTQSPTHLIKTRGQQVTLRCSPKSGHDTVSWYQQALGQGPQFIFQYYEEEERQRGNFPDRFSGHQFPNYSSELNVNALLLGDSALYLCASSAQGYEQYFGPGTRLTVT.

V and J are TRBV12-3 or TRBV12-4 and TRBJ2-7, with D unclear. This CDR3 comprises 14 residues. V lost 6 bases and J lost 2, with 14 bases in between. DNA for the CDR3: TGTGCCAGCAGCCCCTCCCGGCGGACCTACGAGCAGTACTTC. Translating it yields CASSPSRRTYEQYF.